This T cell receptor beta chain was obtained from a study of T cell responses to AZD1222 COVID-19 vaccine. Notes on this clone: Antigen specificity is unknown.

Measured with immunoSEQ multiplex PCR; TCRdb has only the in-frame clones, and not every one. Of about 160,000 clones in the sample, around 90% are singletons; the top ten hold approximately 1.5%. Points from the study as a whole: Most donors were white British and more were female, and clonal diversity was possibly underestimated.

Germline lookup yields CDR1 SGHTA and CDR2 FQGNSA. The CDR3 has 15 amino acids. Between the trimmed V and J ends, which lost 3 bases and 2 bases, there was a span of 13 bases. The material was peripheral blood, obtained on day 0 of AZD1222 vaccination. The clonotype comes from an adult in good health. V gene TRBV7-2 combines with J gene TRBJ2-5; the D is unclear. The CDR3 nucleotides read TGTGCCAGCAGCTTCATGACCCGGGCTCAAGAGACCCAGTACTTC. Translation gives CASSFMTRAQETQYF.